This note documents a single T cell receptor (beta chain) sequence. As yet, its antigen is unknown. Extracted RNA was reverse transcribed into cDNA, the sequencing template. Profiled with immunoSEQ multiplex PCR; TCRdb holds only in-frame clones, not every one. The table records 98,000 or so clones, 55% to 60% of them present only once. This entry comes from a study of CD8+ T cells in alopecia areata. CDR1 and CDR2 from the germline V gene are MNHEY and SMNVEV (reference sequence). V was trimmed by 5 bases and J by 3 bases, leaving 12 bases between them. The CDR3 sequence is 14 residues long. Alopecia areata patients had lesional scalp punch biopsies and peripheral blood taken from them. Study-level points and caveats: Sequencing of scalp tissue also captures the resident alphabeta T cells of normal skin. Unlike in mice, where it was clearer, TCR sharing across patients was less clear, possibly HLA-related.

The receptor comes from a human donor with alopecia areata. The sequenced material came from NKG2D-low CD8+ T cells sorted from blood. The V call is TRBV27, the J call TRBJ2-3; possible D gene TRBD1, 6 bases. CDR3 in amino acids: CASSPPTGTDTQYF. DNA for the CDR3: TGTGCCAGCAGTCCTCCGACAGGTACAGATACGCAGTATTTT.